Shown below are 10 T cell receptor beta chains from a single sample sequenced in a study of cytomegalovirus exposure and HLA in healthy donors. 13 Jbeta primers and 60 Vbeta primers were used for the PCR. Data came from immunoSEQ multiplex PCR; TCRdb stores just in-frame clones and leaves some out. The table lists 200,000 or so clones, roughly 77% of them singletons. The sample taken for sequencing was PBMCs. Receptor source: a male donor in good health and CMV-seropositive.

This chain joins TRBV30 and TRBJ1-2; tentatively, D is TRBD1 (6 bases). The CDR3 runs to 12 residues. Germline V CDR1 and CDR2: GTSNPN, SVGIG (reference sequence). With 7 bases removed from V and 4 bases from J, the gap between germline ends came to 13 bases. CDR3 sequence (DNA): TGTGCCTCCTCCGGGACAAGCTATGGCTACACCTTC. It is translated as CASSGTSYGYTF.

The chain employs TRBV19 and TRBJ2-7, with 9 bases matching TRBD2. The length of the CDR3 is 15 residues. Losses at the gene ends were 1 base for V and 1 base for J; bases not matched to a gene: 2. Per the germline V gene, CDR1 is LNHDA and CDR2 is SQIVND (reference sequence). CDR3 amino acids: CASSIGLAASYEQYF. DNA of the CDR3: TGTGCCAGTAGTATAGGACTAGCGGCGTCCTACGAGCAGTACTTC.

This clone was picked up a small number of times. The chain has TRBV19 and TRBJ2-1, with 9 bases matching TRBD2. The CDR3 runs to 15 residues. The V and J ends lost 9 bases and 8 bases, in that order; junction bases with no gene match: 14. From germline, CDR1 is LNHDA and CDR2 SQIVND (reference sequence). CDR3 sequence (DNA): TGTGCCAGCCTCCCTCTTGGCGGGGGGGACGATGAGCAGTTCTTC. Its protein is CASLPLGGGDDEQFF.

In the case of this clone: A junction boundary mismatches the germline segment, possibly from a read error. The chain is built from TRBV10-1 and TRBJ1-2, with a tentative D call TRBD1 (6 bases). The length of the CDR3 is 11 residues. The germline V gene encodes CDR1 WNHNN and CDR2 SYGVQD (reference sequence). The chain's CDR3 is CASMDSPGSTF. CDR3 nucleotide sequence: TGCGCCAGCATGGACAGTCCGGGCTCCACCTTC.

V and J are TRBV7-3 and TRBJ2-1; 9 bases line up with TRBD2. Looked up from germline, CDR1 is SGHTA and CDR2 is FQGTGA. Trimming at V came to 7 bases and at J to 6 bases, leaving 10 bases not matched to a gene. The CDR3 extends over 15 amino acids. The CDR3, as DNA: TGTGCCAGCACCTCAGGAGCGGGGGGTTTCAATGAGCAGTTCTTC. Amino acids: CASTSGAGGFNEQFF.

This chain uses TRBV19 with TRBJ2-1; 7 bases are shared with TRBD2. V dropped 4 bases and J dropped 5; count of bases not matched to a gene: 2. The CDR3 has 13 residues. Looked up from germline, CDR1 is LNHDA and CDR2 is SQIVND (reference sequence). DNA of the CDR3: TGTGCCAGTAGTAGGGAGGGAAACAATGAGCAGTTCTTC. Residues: CASSREGNNEQFF.

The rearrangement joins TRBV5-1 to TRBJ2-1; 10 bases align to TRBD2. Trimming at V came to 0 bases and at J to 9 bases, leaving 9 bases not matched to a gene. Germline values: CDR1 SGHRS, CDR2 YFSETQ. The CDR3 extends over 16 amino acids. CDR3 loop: CASSLGPSGSNGEQFF. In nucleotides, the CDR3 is TGCGCCAGCAGCTTGGGTCCTAGCGGGAGTAACGGTGAGCAGTTCTTC.

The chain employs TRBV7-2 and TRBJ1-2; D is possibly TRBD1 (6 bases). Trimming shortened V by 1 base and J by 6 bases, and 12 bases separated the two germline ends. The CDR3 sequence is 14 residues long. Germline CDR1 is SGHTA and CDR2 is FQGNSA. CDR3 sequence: CASSLEQGLDGYTF. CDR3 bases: TGTGCCAGCAGCTTAGAGCAGGGGTTGGATGGCTACACCTTC. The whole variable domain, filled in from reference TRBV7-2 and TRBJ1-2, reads GAGVSQSPSNKVTEKGKDVELRCDPISGHTALYWYRQSLGQGLEFLIYFQGNSAPDKSGLPSDRFSAERTGGSVSTLTIQRTQQEDSAVYLCASSLEQGLDGYTFGSGTRLTVV.

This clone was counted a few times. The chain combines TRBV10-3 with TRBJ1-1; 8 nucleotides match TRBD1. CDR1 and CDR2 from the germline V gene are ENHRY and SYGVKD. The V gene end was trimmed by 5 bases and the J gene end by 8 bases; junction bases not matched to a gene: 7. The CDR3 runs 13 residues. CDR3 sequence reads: CAISNQGAPEAFF. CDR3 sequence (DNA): TGTGCCATCAGTAACCAGGGGGCCCCCGAAGCTTTCTTT.

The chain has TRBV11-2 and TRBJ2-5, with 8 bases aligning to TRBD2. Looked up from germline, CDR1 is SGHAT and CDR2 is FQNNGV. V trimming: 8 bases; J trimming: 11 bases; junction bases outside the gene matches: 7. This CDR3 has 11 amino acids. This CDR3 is CASGLGREQYF. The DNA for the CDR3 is TGTGCCAGCGGCCTCGGGAGGGAGCAGTACTTC. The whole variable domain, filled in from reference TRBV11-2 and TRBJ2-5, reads EAGVAQSPRYKIIEKRQSVAFWCNPISGHATLYWYQQILGQGPKLLIQFQNNGVVDDSQLPKDRFSAERLKGVDSTLKIQPAKLEDSAVYLCASGLGREQYFGPGTRLLVL.